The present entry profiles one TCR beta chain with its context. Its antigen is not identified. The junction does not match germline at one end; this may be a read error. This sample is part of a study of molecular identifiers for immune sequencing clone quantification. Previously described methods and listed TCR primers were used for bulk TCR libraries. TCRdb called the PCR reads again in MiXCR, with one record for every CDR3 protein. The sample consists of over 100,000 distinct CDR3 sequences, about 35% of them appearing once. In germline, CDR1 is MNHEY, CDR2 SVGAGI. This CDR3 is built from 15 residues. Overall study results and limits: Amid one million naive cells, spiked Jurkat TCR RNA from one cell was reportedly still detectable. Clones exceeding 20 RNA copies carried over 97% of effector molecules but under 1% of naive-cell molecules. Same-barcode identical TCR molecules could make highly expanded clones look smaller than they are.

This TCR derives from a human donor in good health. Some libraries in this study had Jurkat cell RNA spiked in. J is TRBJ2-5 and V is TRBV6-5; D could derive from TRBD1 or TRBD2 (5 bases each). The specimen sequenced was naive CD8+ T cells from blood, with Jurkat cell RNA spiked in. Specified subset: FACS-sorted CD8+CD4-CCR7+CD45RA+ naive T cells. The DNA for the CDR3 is TGTGCCAGCAGTTATGATTTCCGGGACCAAGGGACCCAGTACTTC. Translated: CASSYDFRDQGTQYF.